The 32 T cell receptor beta chains below were found in one sample sequenced in a study of T cell repertoires in cytomegalovirus infection. What these receptors recognize is not known. From the reads, TCRdb called clonotypes with MiXCR, one entry per CDR3 protein. Found here are around 300,000 distinct CDR3 sequences, 25% of them singletons; the top ten hold 10% to 15%. The source material was cultured PBMCs, sampled from culture after CMV antigen stimulation. These receptors originate from a human donor in good health (CMV status not recorded). Some clones in this sample may be carry-over from other donors' samples.

This sequence joins TRBV10-1 and TRBJ2-3; the D is unclear. CDR1 and CDR2 (germline): WNHNN, SYGVQD (reference sequence). V was cut by 3 bases and J by 4 bases, with 14 bases left in between. The CDR3 extends over 15 amino acids. CDR3 in amino acids: CASSDESLPADTQYF. The CDR3 nucleotides read TGCGCCAGCAGTGACGAGTCATTGCCAGCAGATACGCAGTATTTT.

V is TRBV29-1 and J is TRBJ1-2; no definite D call. V shed 5 bases and J shed 3 bases, with 10 bases lying between them. The germline V gene encodes CDR1 SQVTM and CDR2 ANQGSEA. The CDR3 sequence is 12 residues long. The CDR3 nucleotides are TGCAGCGTTCTTGGAGAGGACTATGGCTACACCTTC. It yields the protein CSVLGEDYGYTF.

The chain couples TRBV5-6 to TRBJ1-3, with TRBD1 matching 7 bases. V dropped 3 bases and J dropped 4; count of bases not matched to a gene: 10. The germline V gene encodes CDR1 SGHDT and CDR2 YYEEEE. The CDR3 is made up of 16 amino acids. CDR3 in amino acids: CASSSYRGRGGNTIYF. The CDR3 nucleotides read TGTGCCAGCAGCTCCTACAGGGGCCGGGGGGGAAACACCATATATTTT. The full variable domain, rest sourced from reference TRBV5-6 and TRBJ1-3, is DAGVTQSPTHLIKTRGQQVTLRCSPKSGHDTVSWYQQALGQGPQFIFQYYEEEERQRGNFPDRFSGHQFPNYSSELNVNALLLGDSALYLCASSSYRGRGGNTIYFGEGSWLTVV.

In this sample, this clonotype turned up many times. The gene calls are TRBV7-8 and TRBJ2-7; 16 positions match TRBD2. The germline CDR1 and CDR2 sequences are SGHVS and FQNEAQ. The CDR3 consists of 18 residues. V dropped 5 bases and J dropped 5; count of bases not matched to a gene: 12. The CDR3, as DNA: TGTGCCAGCAGCCCGAACCCGGGACTAGCGGGAGGGGGGGACGAGCAGTACGTC. Its protein is CASSPNPGLAGGGDEQYV.

The chain uses TRBV7-9 and TRBJ2-3; no definite D call. Per germline, CDR1 SEHNR and CDR2 FQNEAQ (reference sequence). The CDR3 is 13 amino acids. V gave up 1 base and J gave up 12 bases, with 14 bases separating them. CDR3 amino acids: CASSLVRSSDQYF. The DNA of the CDR3 is TGTGCCAGCAGCTTAGTGCGGTCCAGTGACCAGTATTTT.

This clonotype showed up just a few times. The chain joins TRBV11-3 to TRBJ2-1, with D perhaps assigned TRBD1 or TRBD2 (6 bases each). Germline values: CDR1 SGHNT, CDR2 YENEEA. The CDR3 length is 15 residues. Trimming pared 5 bases from V and 3 bases from J, leaving 14 bases between. The CDR3 loop is CASSEGGGYYNEQFF. CDR3 DNA: TGTGCCAGCAGCGAGGGGGGCGGATACTACAATGAGCAGTTCTTC.

This clonotype was counted between two and nine times. V and J are TRBV11-2 and TRBJ2-5; 8 bases map to TRBD1. Germline CDR1 is SGHAT and CDR2 is FQNNGV. J gave up 2 bases and V 5 bases, and 4 bases lay outside the gene matches. This CDR3 has 14 amino acids. The CDR3 region is CASSLQGVQETQYF. The CDR3 bases are TGTGCCAGCAGCCTACAGGGGGTACAAGAGACCCAGTACTTC.

This clonotype was observed a few times. The chain carries TRBV30 and TRBJ2-1; 10 bases agree with TRBD2. This CDR3 has 15 amino acids. Germline V lookup: CDR1 GTSNPN, CDR2 SVGIG (reference sequence). The junction had 2 bases not matched to a gene; V was cut back by 3 bases and J by 0 bases. For the CDR3, the DNA is TGTGCCTGGAGCCGGACTAGCGGCTCCTACAATGAGCAGTTCTTC. This codes for CAWSRTSGSYNEQFF.

This clonotype has only a few counts. This chain joins TRBV19 and TRBJ2-5; a weak D match, TRBD1 (6 bases). V lost 9 bases to trimming and J lost 4 bases, with 18 bases between them. CDR3 length: 14 amino acids. CDR1 and CDR2 from the germline V gene are LNHDA and SQIVND (reference sequence). For the CDR3, the DNA is TGTGCCAGCAGGGGCTCGGGAAGGGCAGAGACCCAGTACTTC. Encoded protein: CASRGSGRAETQYF.

The chain uses TRBV11-2 and TRBJ2-3, with TRBD2 matching 14 bases. V lost 5 bases to trimming and J lost 3 bases; unmatched junction nucleotides: 10. This CDR3 spans 18 amino acids. The germline CDR1 and CDR2 sequences are SGHAT and FQNNGV. In DNA, the CDR3 is TGTGCCAGCAGCCCCCGGACTAGCGGGAGGATGGAGACAGATACGCAGTATTTT. Its protein is CASSPRTSGRMETDTQYF. The whole variable domain, remainder taken from reference TRBV11-2 and TRBJ2-3, is EAGVAQSPRYKIIEKRQSVAFWCNPISGHATLYWYQQILGQGPKLLIQFQNNGVVDDSQLPKDRFSAERLKGVDSTLKIQPAKLEDSAVYLCASSPRTSGRMETDTQYFGPGTRLTVL.

This chain joins TRBV6-6 and TRBJ2-1; 9 bases line up with TRBD1. V dropped 5 bases and J dropped 3; count of bases not matched to a gene: 8. The length of the CDR3 is 16 residues. The V gene's germline CDR1 is MNHNY and CDR2 SVGAGI (reference sequence). The CDR3 nucleotides read TGTGCCAGCAGTCCCGGATGGGGACAGGGCTACAATGAGCAGTTCTTC. As protein: CASSPGWGQGYNEQFF.

This clonotype was counted a few times. The chain is built from TRBV28 and TRBJ1-6; D is possibly TRBD1 (6 bases). V lost 6 bases, J lost 9 bases, and 18 bases lay in between. Germline V CDR1 and CDR2: MDHEN, SYDVKM. This CDR3 comprises 15 residues. The CDR3 DNA sequence: TGTGCCAGCAGGCCCGAGGGGGTGCCGGGTTCACCCCTCCACTTT. It codes for CASRPEGVPGSPLHF.

The CDR3 spells CASSLSGTAFSYGYTF. In DNA form, the CDR3 reads TGTGCCAGCAGTTTATCCGGGACGGCCTTCTCCTATGGCTACACCTTC. This sequence joins TRBV27 and TRBJ1-2; D is possibly TRBD1 (5 bases). Trimming removed 0 bases at V and 4 bases at J, with 15 bases between. This CDR3 contains 16 residues. The germline V gene has CDR1 MNHEY and CDR2 SMNVEV (reference sequence).

The sample holds many counts of this clonotype. V is TRBV7-2 and J is TRBJ1-3; 7 bases fit TRBD1. CDR3 length: 16 amino acids. J was trimmed by 0 bases and V by 6 bases; bases with no gene match: 8. Germline V lookup: CDR1 SGHTA, CDR2 FQGNSA. The CDR3 DNA reads TGTGCCAGCAGTCCTACCGGGACAGACTCTGGAAACACCATATATTTT. As protein: CASSPTGTDSGNTIYF. Drawing the rest from reference TRBV7-2 and TRBJ1-3, the complete variable domain is GAGVSQSPSNKVTEKGKDVELRCDPISGHTALYWYRQSLGQGLEFLIYFQGNSAPDKSGLPSDRFSAERTGGSVSTLTIQRTQQEDSAVYLCASSPTGTDSGNTIYFGEGSWLTVV.

V gene TRBV2 combines with J gene TRBJ1-5, with D tentatively TRBD1 (5 bases). Between the trimmed V and J ends, which lost 3 bases and 5 bases, there was a span of 17 bases. Per germline, CDR1 SNHLY and CDR2 FYNNEI. The CDR3 runs 16 residues. CDR3 sequence reads: CASSDSSPREYQPQHF. The CDR3 bases are TGTGCCAGCAGTGATAGTTCCCCCAGGGAATATCAGCCCCAGCATTTT. Looking up the rest from reference TRBV2 and TRBJ1-5 gives the full variable domain: EPEVTQTPSHQVTQMGQEVILRCVPISNHLYFYWYRQILGQKVEFLVSFYNNEISEKSEIFDDQFSVERPDGSNFTLKIRSTKLEDSAMYFCASSDSSPREYQPQHFGDGTRLSIL.

The V gene is TRBV28, the J gene TRBJ1-2; 7 bases are a match to TRBD1. With 3 bases clipped from V and 3 bases from J, the junction kept 4 bases outside the gene matches. CDR3 size: 14 residues. Germline CDR1 MDHEN, CDR2 SYDVKM. CDR3 protein: CASSLRGQDYGYTF. The CDR3 DNA is TGTGCCAGCAGTTTGAGGGGGCAAGACTATGGCTACACCTTC.

This clonotype has a count of ten or more. The chain carries TRBV7-9 and TRBJ2-3; 7 bases are shared with TRBD1. The V gene's germline CDR1 is SEHNR and CDR2 FQNEAQ (reference sequence). CDR3 length equals 14 residues. J was trimmed by 4 bases and V by 5 bases; bases with no gene match: 6. The CDR3 reads CASSPGQAADTQYF. CDR3 bases: TGTGCCAGCAGCCCAGGACAGGCGGCAGATACGCAGTATTTT.

The rearrangement joins TRBV6-8 to TRBJ2-1, with 8 nucleotides matching TRBD2. CDR1 is MNHGY, CDR2 SAAAGT, per germline. Unmatched junction bases numbered 6, after V lost 5 bases and J lost 0 bases. The CDR3 extends over 16 amino acids. The CDR3 nucleotides read TGTGCCAGCAGTAGACCCGGGACTAGCTCCTACAATGAGCAGTTCTTC. Amino acid sequence: CASSRPGTSSYNEQFF.

This clonotype was picked up a small number of times. This chain uses TRBV6-2 or TRBV6-3 with TRBJ2-1; 9 nucleotides agree with TRBD2. The V gene's germline CDR1 is MNHEY and CDR2 SVGEGT. CDR3 length equals 13 residues. Germline trimming cut 9 bases from V and 8 bases from J; bases unmatched to any gene: 8. The CDR3 here is CASRAGGPYEQFF. The CDR3, as DNA: TGTGCCAGTCGGGCGGGAGGGCCCTATGAGCAGTTCTTC.

This clonotype has more than one count but fewer than ten. The chain uses TRBV7-9 and TRBJ1-1; possibly TRBD1 for D (5 bases). Germline CDR1 and CDR2: SEHNR and FQNEAQ (reference sequence). The CDR3 has 15 amino acids. Trimming cost V 5 bases and J 5 bases, with 18 bases left between them. Here the CDR3 DNA reads TGTGCCAGCAGCCCCTCTTTGGACACGAGGACTGAAGCTTTCTTT. As protein: CASSPSLDTRTEAFF.

This clonotype turned up a few times. The V and J genes are TRBV6-2 or TRBV6-3 and TRBJ2-2; a weak D match, TRBD2 (6 bases). CDR3 length: 15 amino acids. Trimming took 6 bases from V and 7 from J, leaving 18 bases between them. CDR1 and CDR2 from the germline V gene are MNHEY and SVGEGT. The CDR3 protein is CASRTRERGIGELFF. CDR3 DNA sequence: TGTGCCAGCAGGACCCGGGAACGGGGGATCGGGGAGCTGTTTTTT.

V is TRBV4-3 and J is TRBJ2-7; D remains ambiguous. The V end was cut by 0 bases, the J end by 0 bases, with 15 bases between. Germline CDR1 reads LGHNA; CDR2 reads YSLEER. This CDR3 has 17 amino acids. CDR3 sequence reads: CASSQDWLASSSYEQYF. The CDR3 DNA is TGCGCCAGCAGCCAAGATTGGCTGGCAAGTAGCTCCTACGAGCAGTACTTC.

This clonotype was recorded a few times. The V call is TRBV4-3, the J call TRBJ2-7, with 14 bases matching TRBD2. The CDR3 runs 21 residues. Germline CDR1 and CDR2: LGHNA and YSLEER. J gave up 0 bases and V 1 base, and 14 bases lay outside the gene matches. For the CDR3, the DNA is TGCGCCAGCAGCCAAGGTCATGAGGGACTAGCGGGGGAGGGAATCTCCTACGAGCAGTACGTC. Encoded protein: CASSQGHEGLAGEGISYEQYV.

The CDR3 here is CASSLDGSGRALEQFF. The DNA for the CDR3 is TGCGCCAGCAGCTTGGATGGTAGCGGGAGGGCCCTCGAGCAGTTCTTC. This rearrangement joins TRBV5-1 to TRBJ2-1; TRBD2 matches 11 bases. Trimming at V came to 0 bases and at J to 10 bases, leaving 9 bases not matched to a gene. The CDR3 covers 16 residues. In germline, CDR1 is SGHRS, CDR2 YFSETQ.

V usage is TRBV2 and J usage is TRBJ1-5; 7 bases match TRBD1. The CDR3 is 14 amino acids. Trimming removed 2 bases from V and 6 bases from J; junction bases left unmatched: 4. CDR1 and CDR2 from the germline V gene are SNHLY and FYNNEI. CDR3 nucleotide sequence: TGTGCCAGCAGTGAATGGTCAGGGGGTCAGCCCCAGCATTTT. It yields the protein CASSEWSGGQPQHF.

The chain employs TRBV6-2 or TRBV6-3 and TRBJ2-1; maybe TRBD2 (6 bases). Germline V lookup: CDR1 MNHEY, CDR2 SVGEGT. Deletions cut 2 bases from V and 0 bases from J, with 23 bases between. The CDR3 is 20 amino acids. CDR3 loop: CASSYQTTRIKPGSYNEQFF. CDR3 in DNA: TGTGCCAGCAGTTACCAGACGACTAGAATAAAACCCGGCTCCTACAATGAGCAGTTCTTC.

The CDR3 nucleotides read TGTGCCATCAGTTCGACAGGGGCCATGGAGACCCAGTACTTC. As protein: CAISSTGAMETQYF. The chain recombines TRBV10-3 with TRBJ2-5; TRBD1 matches 8 bases. CDR1 is ENHRY and CDR2 is SYGVKD in the germline V gene. The CDR3 extends over 14 amino acids. V lost 5 bases and J lost 5; bases outside the gene matches: 7.

In this sample, this clonotype turned up a few times. This chain uses TRBV19 with TRBJ2-1, with 7 bases that match TRBD1. Germline loops: CDR1 LNHDA, CDR2 SQIVND (reference sequence). V was pared by 3 bases and J by 8 bases, with 10 bases of the junction left unmatched. The CDR3 contains 15 residues. In DNA form, the CDR3 reads TGTGCCAGTAGTATTCAAGACAGGGCGCGAGATGAGCAGTTCTTC. As protein: CASSIQDRARDEQFF.

This rearrangement joins TRBV6-2 or TRBV6-3 to TRBJ2-1, with 11 bases aligning to TRBD1. V dropped 5 bases and J dropped 7; count of bases not matched to a gene: 10. The length of the CDR3 is 16 residues. Germline V CDR1 and CDR2: MNHEY, SVGEGT. The CDR3 is CASSLPPGQGGNEQFF. CDR3 DNA sequence: TGTGCCAGCAGTCTCCCGCCGGGACAGGGGGGGAATGAGCAGTTCTTC.

V and J are TRBV7-6 and TRBJ2-2; D remains unclear. The germline V and J ends were trimmed by 4 bases and 1 base, with 10 bases remaining between them. Looked up from germline, CDR1 is SGHVS and CDR2 is FNYEAQ. The CDR3 sequence is 15 residues long. CDR3 sequence: CASSSTIENTGELFF. The CDR3 DNA is TGTGCCAGCAGCTCCACAATAGAGAACACCGGGGAGCTGTTTTTT.

The CDR3 DNA reads as TGTGCCACCAGTCCTCCGCAACAGGGGGGGTGGACAGATACGCAGTATTTT. This codes for CATSPPQQGGWTDTQYF. V is TRBV24-1 and J is TRBJ2-3, with a tentative D call TRBD1 (8 bases). The CDR3 has 17 residues. V lost 6 bases, J lost 3 bases, and 21 bases lay in between. CDR1 and CDR2 from the germline V gene are KGHDR and SFDVKD.

This clonotype was counted between two and nine times. The gene calls are TRBV28 and TRBJ1-1, with D possibly matching TRBD1 (5 bases). Looked up from germline, CDR1 is MDHEN and CDR2 is SYDVKM. The V gene lost 7 bases and the J gene lost 1 base, with 10 bases spanning the gap. The CDR3 contains 13 residues. CDR3 nucleotides: TGTGCCAGCAAGATTCAGGGGAACACTGAAGCTTTCTTT. It specifies CASKIQGNTEAFF.